Reported below is one T cell receptor (beta chain). What it recognizes is unknown. The sample comes from a study of T cell repertoires in cytomegalovirus infection. In the study overall: In public TCR beta signatures, there were indications of both CMV infection and matching HLA type.

Study-level findings and limits: HLA-C-restricted TCR beta clonotypes specific for CMV led the ex vivo response.

CDR3 length: 15 amino acids. V gave up 4 bases and J gave up 3 bases, with 15 bases separating them. TCRdb reprocessed the reads with MiXCR, giving one entry per CDR3 protein. The sample yields about 770,000 distinct CDR3 sequences, almost 30% seen once. V is TRBV12-3 or TRBV12-4 and J is TRBJ2-5; tentatively, D is TRBD2 (7 bases). The TCR was taken from a human donor in good health (CMV status not recorded). Some clones in this sample may be carry-over from other donors' samples. The input for sequencing was cultured CD8+ T cells from PBMCs, taken from culture after CMV antigen stimulation. The CDR3 region is CASSYLGGPEETQYF. CDR3 nucleotides: TGTGCCAGCAGTTACTTGGGGGGGCCCGAAGAGACCCAGTACTTC.